These 26 T cell receptor beta chains were all obtained from the same sample, sequenced in a study of blood T cell repertoires in COVID-19. The protocol was immunoSEQ multiplex PCR, while the TCRdb copy is restricted to in-frame clones and leaves out a portion. The sample lists more than 200,000 clones; about 87% were seen once. The sample consisted of PBMCs or T cells enriched from blood (not recorded which). The receptors were sampled from a woman aged 25 to 45 who had been exposed to COVID-19.

This clone was counted between two and nine times. J is TRBJ1-3 and V is TRBV11-2, with 7 bases matching TRBD1. Germline V CDR1 and CDR2: SGHAT, FQNNGV. The CDR3 covers 17 residues. V gave up 5 bases and J gave up 7 bases; unmatched junction bases: 17. CDR3 DNA sequence: TGTGCCAGCAGCAGGGGGGCCAAAGGCCCCAGGGGGAACACCATATATTTT. This sequence encodes CASSRGAKGPRGNTIYF.

Concerning this clone itself: Distinct nucleotide sequences in the sample also encode this CDR3. The DNA for the CDR3 is TGTGCCAGCAGTACGGGACTTTCTTACAATGAGCAGTTCTTC. Its translation: CASSTGLSYNEQFF. The chain couples TRBV9 to TRBJ2-1; D might be TRBD2 (6 bases). Trimming cost V 5 bases and J 4 bases, with 13 bases left between them. The CDR3 is 14 amino acids. The germline V gene has CDR1 SGDLS and CDR2 YYNGEE.

This chain links TRBV25-1 with TRBJ2-5, with 10 bases identical to TRBD2. The CDR3 consists of 16 residues. Looked up from germline, CDR1 is MGHDK and CDR2 is SYGVNS. Trimming cost V 5 bases and J 5 bases; bases outside gene matches: 11. This CDR3 reads CASSSEAGGPVETQYF. The CDR3 coding sequence is TGTGCCAGCAGTTCCGAAGCGGGAGGGCCCGTGGAGACCCAGTACTTC.

The CDR3 protein is CATSREGTGGTQPQHF. In DNA form, the CDR3 reads TGTGCCACCAGCAGAGAGGGGACAGGGGGGACCCAGCCCCAGCATTTT. V usage is TRBV15 and J usage is TRBJ1-5; 11 bases agree with TRBD1. Germline V gene data show CDR1 as LNHNV and CDR2 as YYDKDF (reference sequence). The V gene end was trimmed by 0 bases and the J gene end by 7 bases; junction bases not matched to a gene: 5. The CDR3 has 16 residues.

The genes are TRBV12-3 or TRBV12-4 and TRBJ2-2; D ambiguous. This CDR3 spans 13 amino acids. Trimming stripped 1 base from V and 7 bases from J, with 7 bases between. The CDR3 protein is CASSLGTGGELFF. CDR3 bases: TGTGCCAGCAGTTTAGGCACGGGCGGGGAGCTGTTTTTT.

The rearrangement joins TRBV4-1 to TRBJ1-2, with TRBD1 as a possible D gene (5 bases). Trimming shortened V by 0 bases and J by 3 bases, and 8 bases separated the two germline ends. CDR1 and CDR2 from the germline V gene are MGHRA and YSYEKL. The CDR3 has 14 amino acids. Here the CDR3 reads CASSQDSGDYGYTF. Written as DNA, the CDR3 is TGCGCCAGCAGCCAAGATTCGGGGGACTATGGCTACACCTTC.

The V and J genes are TRBV27 and TRBJ1-3, with unresolved D. The CDR3 is 17 amino acids. CDR1 and CDR2 from the germline V gene are MNHEY and SMNVEV (reference sequence). V gave up 0 bases and J gave up 0 bases, with 12 bases separating them. The DNA for the CDR3 is TGTGCCAGCAGTTTATCGAAGACTGGTCCCTCTGGAAACACCATATATTTT. Translated, it gives CASSLSKTGPSGNTIYF.

V is TRBV5-1 and J is TRBJ1-4, with TRBD1 matching over 7 bases. V lost 2 bases to trimming and J lost 6 bases; unmatched junction nucleotides: 4. Germline assignment: CDR1 SGHRS and CDR2 YFSETQ. CDR3 length: 14 residues. CDR3 residues: CASSLRQGDEKLFF. The DNA for the CDR3 is TGCGCCAGCAGCTTAAGACAGGGTGATGAAAAACTGTTTTTT.

The chain joins TRBV5-6 to TRBJ2-7; D is undetermined. V was pared by 0 bases and J by 3 bases, with 10 bases between. The CDR3 contains 14 residues. Per the germline V gene, CDR1 is SGHDT and CDR2 is YYEEEE. CDR3 coding DNA: TGTGCCAGCAGCTTGGTAGTAAGTCTCTACGAGCAGTACTTC. It encodes CASSLVVSLYEQYF.

V and J are TRBV12-5 and TRBJ1-5; D unresolved. Per the germline V gene, CDR1 is LGHNT and CDR2 is FRNRAP. CDR3 length: 14 residues. V was clipped by 3 bases and J by 5 bases, with 11 bases between them. The CDR3 DNA reads as TGTGCTAGTGGTTTATGGCGGGAGGATCAGCCCCAGCATTTT. It yields the protein CASGLWREDQPQHF. Full variable domain (remainder filled in from reference TRBV12-5 and TRBJ1-5): DARVTQTPRHKVTEMGQEVTMRCQPILGHNTVFWYRQTMMQGLELLAYFRNRAPLDDSGMPKDRFSAEMPDATLATLKIQPSEPRDSAVYFCASGLWREDQPQHFGDGTRLSIL.

The chain employs TRBV13 and TRBJ1-2; no definite D call. Germline V lookup: CDR1 PRHDT, CDR2 FYEKMQ (reference sequence). V shed 0 bases and J shed 4 bases, with 9 bases lying between them. The CDR3 loop spans 14 amino acids. In nucleotides, the CDR3 is TGTGCCAGCAGCTTAGGTAGTTCTACCTATGGCTACACCTTC. Amino acids: CASSLGSSTYGYTF.

This clone was seen a handful of times. The V gene is TRBV6-1, the J gene TRBJ2-1, with 7 bases that match TRBD2. The CDR3 spans 14 residues. V lost 3 bases to trimming and J lost 1 base; unmatched junction nucleotides: 0. Germline V lookup: CDR1 MNHNS, CDR2 SASEGT. DNA of the CDR3: TGTGCCAGCAGTGAGCGGGAGTCCTACAATGAGCAGTTCTTC. It specifies CASSERESYNEQFF.

The rearrangement links TRBV12-5 to TRBJ2-2, with TRBD1 as a possible D gene (7 bases). The CDR3 is made up of 16 amino acids. The V end lost 9 bases, the J end lost 4 bases, and 21 bases lay between the germline ends. The germline V gene has CDR1 LGHNT and CDR2 FRNRAP. The CDR3 here is CASRYPNRGGTGELFF. The CDR3, as DNA: TGTGCTAGCAGATACCCGAACAGGGGAGGCACCGGGGAGCTGTTTTTT. The whole variable domain, remainder taken from reference TRBV12-5 and TRBJ2-2, is DARVTQTPRHKVTEMGQEVTMRCQPILGHNTVFWYRQTMMQGLELLAYFRNRAPLDDSGMPKDRFSAEMPDATLATLKIQPSEPRDSAVYFCASRYPNRGGTGELFFGEGSRLTVL.

V gene TRBV27 combines with J gene TRBJ1-2; TRBD1 matches at 10 bases. V trimming: 4 bases; J trimming: 5 bases; junction bases outside the gene matches: 16. Germline assignment: CDR1 MNHEY and CDR2 SMNVEV (reference sequence). CDR3 length: 18 residues. The CDR3 is CASSSTGTGVSHRYGYTF. The CDR3 DNA is TGTGCCAGCAGTTCAACCGGGACAGGGGTTTCCCATAGGTATGGCTACACCTTC.

V and J are TRBV7-9 and TRBJ1-1; TRBD1 might be the D (5 bases). Trimming removed 0 bases at V and 0 bases at J, with 14 bases between. The germline gives CDR1 SEHNR, CDR2 FQNEAQ (reference sequence). The CDR3 consists of 17 residues. CDR3 region: CASSLAGRAYMNTEAFF. The CDR3 nucleotides read TGTGCCAGCAGCTTAGCCGGCAGGGCGTACATGAACACTGAAGCTTTCTTT.

The chain links TRBV2 to TRBJ1-4, with TRBD1 matching 7 bases. The germline V gene encodes CDR1 SNHLY and CDR2 FYNNEI. This CDR3 has 14 residues. V gave up 5 bases and J gave up 5 bases; unmatched junction bases: 5. CDR3 in amino acids: CASSRDRLNEKLFF. The CDR3, as DNA: TGTGCCAGCAGTAGGGACAGATTAAATGAAAAACTGTTTTTT.

The chain employs TRBV7-9 and TRBJ1-2, with 10 positions matching TRBD1. The germline gives CDR1 SEHNR, CDR2 FQNEAQ (reference sequence). The CDR3 is 17 residues long. V was clipped by 4 bases and J by 4 bases; unmatched bases: 12. This CDR3 is CASSWQPGQGFSYGYTF. The CDR3 region has the DNA TGTGCCAGCAGCTGGCAACCGGGACAGGGGTTTAGCTATGGCTACACCTTC.

About this clone itself: The junction departs from the called germline gene at one end, perhaps through a read error. The rearrangement joins TRBV6-1 to TRBJ2-1; D not certain. CDR1 and CDR2 (germline): MNHNS, SASEGT. The CDR3 totals 14 residues. In DNA, the CDR3 is TGTGCCAGCAGGGAAGGGCAAACCTACAATGAGCAGTTCTTC. Protein product: CASREGQTYNEQFF.

The chain carries TRBV11-2 and TRBJ2-3, with a tentative D call TRBD2 (6 bases). The germline V gene encodes CDR1 SGHAT and CDR2 FQNNGV. The germline V and J ends were trimmed by 4 bases and 0 bases, with 14 bases remaining between them. The CDR3 is made up of 16 amino acids. CDR3 sequence reads: CASSYGGRLSTDTQYF. CDR3 in DNA: TGTGCCAGCAGCTACGGGGGACGACTTAGCACAGATACGCAGTATTTT.

The chain combines TRBV29-1 with TRBJ1-2; D is unclear. The CDR3 is 14 amino acids. V was trimmed by 0 bases and J by 3 bases, leaving 11 bases between them. Germline-derived CDR1 and CDR2 are SQVTM and ANQGSEA. The CDR3 region has the DNA TGCAGCGTTGAAGAAGGGTCGGAGGACTATGGCTACACCTTC. This encodes CSVEEGSEDYGYTF. The complete variable domain, with remaining parts taken from reference TRBV29-1 and TRBJ1-2, reads SAVISQKPSRDICQRGTSLTIQCQVDSQVTMMFWYRQQPGQSLTLIATANQGSEATYESGFVIDKFPISRPNLTFSTLTVSNMSPEDSSIYLCSVEEGSEDYGYTFGSGTRLTVV.

The chain uses TRBV19 and TRBJ2-1; 9 bases line up with TRBD1. V lost 4 bases and J lost 4; bases outside the gene matches: 5. The CDR3 runs to 15 residues. Germline assignment: CDR1 LNHDA and CDR2 SQIVND (reference sequence). CDR3 DNA: TGTGCCAGTAGTACTCGACAGGGGGAATACAATGAGCAGTTCTTC. It encodes CASSTRQGEYNEQFF.

The chain links TRBV6-5 to TRBJ1-4; 7 bases agree with TRBD1. This CDR3 spans 16 amino acids. CDR1 and CDR2 from the germline V gene are MNHEY and SVGAGI. V was pared by 4 bases and J by 6 bases, with 11 bases of the junction left unmatched. The CDR3 DNA is TGTGCCAGCAGTTTCAACGGACAGGTTGGGCATGAAAAACTGTTTTTT. It translates to CASSFNGQVGHEKLFF.

The J gene is TRBJ2-3, the V gene TRBV28; possibly TRBD2 for D (5 bases). The CDR3 runs to 14 residues. V was clipped by 6 bases and J by 0 bases, with 10 bases between them. Germline CDR1 reads MDHEN; CDR2 reads SYDVKM. The CDR3 spells CASRKRTSTDTQYF. The CDR3 nucleotides are TGTGCCAGCAGAAAAAGGACTAGCACAGATACGCAGTATTTT.

The chain employs TRBV24-1 and TRBJ2-4; TRBD2 might be the D (5 bases). Germline assignment: CDR1 KGHDR and CDR2 SFDVKD. CDR3 length: 14 residues. V was clipped by 3 bases and J by 6 bases, with 11 bases between them. The CDR3 loop reads CATSDLASRNIQYF. The CDR3, as DNA: TGTGCCACCAGTGATCTAGCTAGCCGAAACATTCAGTACTTC.

The CDR3 sequence is CAISSGTANPNEQFF. The CDR3 nucleotides read TGTGCCATCAGTTCCGGGACAGCCAACCCCAATGAGCAGTTCTTC. The V call is TRBV10-3, the J call TRBJ2-1; 7 bases align to TRBD1. Germline CDR1 is ENHRY and CDR2 is SYGVKD. V was pared by 5 bases and J by 6 bases, with 10 bases of the junction left unmatched. The CDR3 covers 15 residues.

This chain joins TRBV19 and TRBJ2-1, with D tentatively TRBD1 (5 bases). The CDR3 is made up of 13 amino acids. Germline V CDR1 and CDR2: LNHDA, SQIVND (reference sequence). V was pared by 4 bases and J by 7 bases, with 11 bases between. For the CDR3, the DNA is TGTGCCAGTAGTACCCAGGGCGTGAATGAGCAGTTCTTC. It specifies CASSTQGVNEQFF.